The sequence of this T cell receptor beta chain was determined in a study of human T cells and chemical hapten exposure. Time point given: patch test 2, 6 weeks after DPC sensitization. The treatment denotes: therapeutic diphenylcyclopropenone sensitization with weekly scalp DPC. TCRdb processed the RACE reads anew with MiXCR; each CDR3 protein has one entry. This table holds some 150,000 distinct CDR3 sequences, 10% to 15% found once. Sequences were derived from whole blood, sampled in connection with sensitization to the hapten diphenylcyclopropenone (DPC). The receptor's source is a woman between 50 and 59 years old with alopecia areata. Some clones in this sample may be carry-over from other donors' samples.

In nucleotides, the CDR3 is TGTGCCACCAGTGAACCGGGACTGGATATCAATGAGCAGTTCTTC. Its protein is CATSEPGLDINEQFF. The rearrangement uses TRBV24-1 and TRBJ2-1, with D possibly being TRBD2 (6 bases). Germline V gene lookup returns CDR1 KGHDR and CDR2 SFDVKD. This CDR3 contains 15 residues. V was clipped by 4 bases and J by 6 bases, with 15 bases between them.